This TCR beta chain was recovered during a study of T-cell reconstitution after alpha-beta-depleted transplantation in children. Study observations and caveats: Roughly two months post-transplant, alpha-beta T cells reportedly originated from several hundred graft clones that had expanded. The study traced high day-60 TCRbeta diversity in some patients to surviving recipient T cells and thymic progenitors. T-cell counts and diversity at one year following transplant were attributed mainly to newly produced T cells.

Preparation of the TCRbeta library was carried out with unique molecular identifiers. Via MiXCR, TCRdb re-called the PCR reads, giving one row per CDR3 protein. This table holds around 490,000 distinct CDR3 sequences, 9.5% to 12% found once. The CDR3 is made up of 16 amino acids. Germline assignment: CDR1 SGHTS and CDR2 YDEGEE. V trimming: 3 bases; J trimming: 0 bases; junction bases outside the gene matches: 5. This clonotype was seen at least ten times. Antigen unknown. The chain recombines TRBV5-8 with TRBJ1-1, with 10 bases fitting TRBD1. Sequenced material: PBMCs, mostly from graft donor cells, taken 180 days after TCRalphabeta/CD19-depleted stem cell transplant. The receptor comes from a female patient aged 2 to 10 who had a stem cell transplant for aplastic anemia, so the T cells may come from the graft donor. CDR3 loop: CASSSGTGEMNTEAFF. The CDR3, as DNA: TGTGCCAGCAGCTCCGGGACAGGGGAAATGAACACTGAAGCTTTCTTT.